Shown below are 5 T cell receptor beta chains from a single sample sequenced in a study of identical twins. TCRdb called the 5' RACE reads again in MiXCR, with one record for every CDR3 protein. The sample shows 200,000 to 250,000 distinct CDR3 sequences, 7.5% of them seen only once. The data were also submitted as part of a second study, on yellow fever vaccine responses in identical twins.

The sequenced sample was memory (CD45RO+) T cells sorted from blood. These receptors came from a young woman in good health.

This clonotype was detected a few times. V usage is TRBV20-1 and J usage is TRBJ1-1, with a tentative D call TRBD1 (6 bases). The V end lost 4 bases, the J end lost 8 bases, and 14 bases lay between the germline ends. CDR3 length: 12 amino acids. The germline V gene has CDR1 DFQATT and CDR2 SNEGSKA (reference sequence). The CDR3 DNA follows: TGCAGTGCTATAAAGGACAGCTTGGAAGCTTTCTTT. This gives the protein CSAIKDSLEAFF.

This clonotype was recorded a few times. The chain recombines TRBV15 with TRBJ2-4; 9 positions agree with TRBD2. This CDR3 has 17 residues. CDR1 LNHNV and CDR2 YYDKDF come from the germline V gene (reference sequence). V was clipped by 0 bases and J by 6 bases; unmatched bases: 9. CDR3: CATSREGAGGLGNIQYF. The CDR3 DNA sequence: TGTGCCACCAGCAGAGAAGGAGCGGGAGGCTTGGGAAACATTCAGTACTTC.

Many counts were recorded for this clonotype. The V gene is TRBV12-3 or TRBV12-4, the J gene TRBJ1-6; D is ambiguous. The CDR3 length is 15 residues. Trimming removed 6 bases at V and 7 bases at J, with 16 bases between. The CDR3 nucleotides are TGTGCCAGCAGCCCTCTCGGAGCGGGAAATTCACCCCTCCACTTT. It codes for CASSPLGAGNSPLHF.

Many counts were recorded for this clonotype. The chain combines TRBV28 with TRBJ2-5; D is unresolved. This CDR3 contains 12 residues. Trimming pared 2 bases from V and 4 bases from J, leaving 5 bases between. The V gene's germline CDR1 is MDHEN and CDR2 SYDVKM. CDR3 in DNA: TGTGCCAGCAGTTTACTTCGAGAGACCCAGTACTTC. It codes for CASSLLRETQYF.

There are many counts of this clonotype. V is TRBV20-1 and J is TRBJ2-3; 11 nucleotides align to TRBD2. Germline values: CDR1 DFQATT, CDR2 SNEGSKA (reference sequence). The CDR3 runs 17 residues. Unmatched junction bases numbered 9, after V lost 2 bases and J lost 2 bases. The CDR3 DNA reads TGCAGTGCTAGACGGCTAGCGGGGGGCCCCCCCACAGATACGCAGTATTTT. It yields the protein CSARRLAGGPPTDTQYF.